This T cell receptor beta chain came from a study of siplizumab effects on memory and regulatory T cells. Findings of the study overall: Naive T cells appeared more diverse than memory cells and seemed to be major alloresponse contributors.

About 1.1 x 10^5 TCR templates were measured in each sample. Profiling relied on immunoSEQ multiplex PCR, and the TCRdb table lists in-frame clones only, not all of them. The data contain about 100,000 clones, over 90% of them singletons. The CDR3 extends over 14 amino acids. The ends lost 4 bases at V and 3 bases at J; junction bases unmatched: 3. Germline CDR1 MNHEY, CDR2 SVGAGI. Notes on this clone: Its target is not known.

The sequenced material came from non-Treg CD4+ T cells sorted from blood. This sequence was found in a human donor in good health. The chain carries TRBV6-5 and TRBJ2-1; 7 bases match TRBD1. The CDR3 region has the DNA TGTGCCAGCAGTTCAACAGGGGTCTACAATGAGCAGTTCTTC. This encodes CASSSTGVYNEQFF.